The 24 T cell receptor beta chains given below trace back to one sample, sequenced in a study of vaccination effects on CD4 cells after COVID-19. Their recognized antigens are unknown. Assay: immunoSEQ multiplex PCR; the TCRdb copy retains only in-frame clones and omits some. Here the sample spans roughly 67,000 clones, around 76% being singletons. Expansion of antigen-specific CD4+ T cells with viral peptide pools was carried out by the ViraFEST assay before sequencing. Culture proceeded for nine to ten days, and CD4+ T cells were then isolated. Nucleocapsid antibodies stayed negative before and after vaccination, showing no earlier SARS-CoV-2 infection. This sample comprised CD4+ T cells from PBMCs cultured with SARS-CoV-2 spike peptides, obtained before COVID-19 vaccination. Source of these receptors: a human donor who received a COVID-19 vaccine.

This chain's CDR3 is CASSLSSSARDTQYF. In nucleotides, the CDR3 is TGCGCCAGCAGCTTGAGCTCTAGCGCTAGAGATACGCAGTATTTT. V gene TRBV5-1 combines with J gene TRBJ2-3; tentative D call: TRBD2 (6 bases). The CDR3 runs to 15 residues. V was pared by 1 base and J by 5 bases, with 14 bases between. Germline V gene lookup returns CDR1 SGHRS and CDR2 YFSETQ.

The CDR3 DNA reads TGTGCCAGCAGTGACGGCAGGACAGGGCGGGATAAGGGGTTGGTCGAGCAGTACGTC. It translates to CASSDGRTGRDKGLVEQYV. The chain joins TRBV6-4 to TRBJ2-7; 8 positions match TRBD1. CDR3 size: 19 residues. The trim removed 2 bases at V and 6 bases at J, leaving 21 bases unmatched. Germline V gene lookup returns CDR1 MRHNA and CDR2 SNTAGT.

The genes are TRBV6-5 and TRBJ2-7, with 7 bases that match TRBD2. Per germline, CDR1 MNHEY and CDR2 SVGAGI. This CDR3 region has 15 residues. The V gene end was trimmed by 2 bases and the J gene end by 7 bases; junction bases not matched to a gene: 11. The CDR3 loop is CASSYGEGTRGEQYV. CDR3 DNA sequence: TGTGCCAGCAGTTACGGGGAGGGCACTCGGGGAGAGCAGTACGTC.

The chain has TRBV20-1 and TRBJ2-1; no clear D gene. Deletions cut 3 bases from V and 6 bases from J, with 6 bases between. The CDR3 is made up of 11 amino acids. Germline V lookup: CDR1 DFQATT, CDR2 SNEGSKA (reference sequence). DNA for the CDR3: TGCAGTGCTAGTCATGGCAATGAGCAGTTCTTC. This encodes CSASHGNEQFF.

The V gene is TRBV9, the J gene TRBJ1-2, with D hard to call. CDR1 and CDR2 from the germline V gene are SGDLS and YYNGEE. CDR3 length: 13 residues. V was pared by 0 bases and J by 2 bases, with 5 bases between. CDR3 bases: TGTGCCAGCAGCGTAGACGGAAACTATGGCTACACCTTC. It codes for CASSVDGNYGYTF.

The chain carries TRBV7-9 and TRBJ2-3, with TRBD1 as a possible D gene (6 bases). Trimming left V 5 bases short and J 5 bases short, with 8 bases between. The V gene's germline CDR1 is SEHNR and CDR2 FQNEAQ (reference sequence). This CDR3 is built from 12 residues. The CDR3 loop is CASSQGQDTQYF. CDR3 coding DNA: TGTGCCAGCAGCCAGGGACAAGATACGCAGTATTTT.

This clone came up once. The V call is TRBV7-9, the J call TRBJ1-1, with 7 bases aligning to TRBD1. The germline CDR1 and CDR2 sequences are SEHNR and FQNEAQ (reference sequence). CDR3 size: 12 residues. The V gene end was trimmed by 4 bases and the J gene end by 6 bases; junction bases not matched to a gene: 2. The DNA for the CDR3 is TGTGCCAGCAGCTACGGACAGGCTGAAGCTTTCTTT. Residues: CASSYGQAEAFF.

CDR3 nucleotide sequence: TGTGCCAGCAGAGGCGCAGGGGAAGGAGAGACCCAGTACTTC. Translating it yields CASRGAGEGETQYF. This sequence joins TRBV5-4 and TRBJ2-5, with D possibly matching TRBD1 (6 bases). CDR3 length: 14 amino acids. Germline V gene data show CDR1 as SGHNT and CDR2 as YYREEE (reference sequence). The ends were cut back, 5 bases at V and 4 bases at J, with 15 bases in the middle.

The rearrangement joins TRBV5-1 to TRBJ1-2; 7 bases are a match to TRBD1. The germline V gene has CDR1 SGHRS and CDR2 YFSETQ. The length of the CDR3 is 16 residues. The J segment lost 5 bases and the V segment lost 0 bases, leaving 10 bases of the junction unmatched. The CDR3 nucleotides read TGCGCCAGCAGCTTGGGGGCCCCGGCAGGGGGGTATGGCTACACCTTC. This gives the protein CASSLGAPAGGYGYTF.

This chain links TRBV6-6 with TRBJ2-2, with D possibly called TRBD1 or TRBD2 (5 bases each). CDR1 is MNHNY, CDR2 SVGAGI, per germline (reference sequence). Deletions cut 7 bases from V and 5 bases from J, with 17 bases between. The CDR3 is 15 amino acids. The CDR3 DNA follows: TGTGCCAGCATCAACCGGGACCCGAGGACCGGGGAGCTGTTTTTT. Its protein is CASINRDPRTGELFF.

This sequence joins TRBV5-1 and TRBJ2-3, with D maybe TRBD2 (6 bases). CDR3 length: 16 amino acids. Germline CDR1 and CDR2: SGHRS and YFSETQ. V dropped 3 bases and J dropped 2 bases, with 16 bases sitting between them. The CDR3 region is CASSYSGGTPTDTQYF. The DNA of the CDR3 is TGCGCCAGCAGCTATAGCGGCGGGACCCCCACAGATACGCAGTATTTT. The variable domain in full, completed from reference TRBV5-1 and TRBJ2-3, reads KAGVTQTPRYLIKTRGQQVTLSCSPISGHRSVSWYQQTPGQGLQFLFEYFSETQRNKGNFPGRFSGRQFSNSRSEMNVSTLELGDSALYLCASSYSGGTPTDTQYFGPGTRLTVL.

This clone has just one count. The gene calls are TRBV9 and TRBJ2-2, with D tentatively TRBD1 (7 bases). CDR3 length equals 15 residues. V gave up 3 bases and J gave up 4 bases, with 13 bases separating them. CDR1 is SGDLS, CDR2 YYNGEE, per germline. CDR3 bases: TGTGCCAGCAGCGGGAGACAGGGACTCACCGGGGAGCTGTTTTTT. It specifies CASSGRQGLTGELFF.

The chain carries TRBV11-2 and TRBJ2-7, with 8 positions matching TRBD1. This CDR3 comprises 16 residues. Germline V lookup: CDR1 SGHAT, CDR2 FQNNGV. V shed 1 base and J 5 bases; nucleotides not matched to a gene: 10. The CDR3 nucleotides are TGTGCCAGCAGCTTAGCGAAGACAGGGGCTTTAAACGAGCAGTACGTC. Protein sequence: CASSLAKTGALNEQYV.

V gene TRBV21-1 combines with J gene TRBJ2-7; TRBD1 is the table's D call and was not checked against the DNA. TRBV21-1 is designated a pseudogene. This CDR3 region has 15 residues. The CDR3 bases are TGTGCCAGCAGCAGAGTCTGGCAGGCGTCGTGGGAGCAGTACGTC. Encoded protein: CASSRVWQASWEQYV.

The chain uses TRBV29-1 and TRBJ1-2, with D hard to call. This CDR3 region has 11 residues. Germline CDR1 SQVTM, CDR2 ANQGSEA. Trimming pared 3 bases from V and 6 bases from J, leaving 8 bases between. The CDR3 region is CSVEGVHGYTF. The CDR3 bases are TGCAGCGTTGAGGGTGTCCATGGCTACACCTTC.

This rearrangement joins TRBV9 to TRBJ1-2; D might be TRBD1 (6 bases). The CDR3 runs to 15 residues. V lost 3 bases, J lost 8 bases, and 20 bases lay in between. The germline V gene has CDR1 SGDLS and CDR2 YYNGEE. The CDR3 is CASSAVGQGIGGYTF. The DNA for the CDR3 is TGTGCCAGCAGCGCAGTGGGGCAGGGGATCGGCGGCTACACCTTC.

This clone occurred a few times. The chain uses TRBV5-1 and TRBJ1-1; 8 bases agree with TRBD1. The trim removed 3 bases at V and 1 base at J, leaving 2 bases unmatched. The CDR3 extends over 14 amino acids. The V gene's germline CDR1 is SGHRS and CDR2 YFSETQ. This chain's CDR3 is CASSSDRGNTEAFF. The CDR3 DNA sequence: TGCGCCAGCAGCTCCGACAGGGGGAACACTGAAGCTTTCTTT.

On this clone: This sample includes further DNA sequences coding for the same CDR3. The chain carries TRBV7-3 and TRBJ2-5; 9 nucleotides line up with TRBD1. Trimming removed 3 bases from V and 4 bases from J; junction bases left unmatched: 0. The CDR3 has 13 amino acids. The germline V gene has CDR1 SGHTA and CDR2 FQGTGA. The CDR3 reads CASSLTGGETQYF. The CDR3 DNA reads as TGTGCCAGCAGCTTGACAGGGGGAGAGACCCAGTACTTC.

The V call is TRBV2, the J call TRBJ1-6; TRBD1 matches at 9 bases. This CDR3 region has 15 residues. V trimming: 6 bases; J trimming: 7 bases; junction bases outside the gene matches: 7. The V gene's germline CDR1 is SNHLY and CDR2 FYNNEI. The CDR3, as DNA: TGTGCCAGCAGGGGACAGGGTCTATGGAATTCACCCCTCCACTTT. Protein product: CASRGQGLWNSPLHF.

The V gene is TRBV9, the J gene TRBJ2-5, with 7 bases matching TRBD1. CDR1 SGDLS and CDR2 YYNGEE come from the germline V gene. The CDR3 is made up of 15 amino acids. Trimming cost V 3 bases and J 4 bases; bases outside gene matches: 9. DNA of the CDR3: TGTGCCAGCAGCGAAACAACAGGGGACGGAGAGACCCAGTACTTC. Protein sequence: CASSETTGDGETQYF. Drawing the rest from reference TRBV9 and TRBJ2-5, the complete variable domain is DSGVTQTPKHLITATGQRVTLRCSPRSGDLSVYWYQQSLDQGLQFLIQYYNGEERAKGNILERFSAQQFPDLHSELNLSSLELGDSALYFCASSETTGDGETQYFGPGTRLLVL.

This clone was found a few times. The chain carries TRBV2 and TRBJ1-5, with D tentatively TRBD1 (5 bases). From germline, CDR1 is SNHLY and CDR2 FYNNEI. This CDR3 comprises 16 residues. Trimming removed 4 bases at V and 3 bases at J, with 16 bases between. For the CDR3, the DNA is TGTGCCAGCAGTGGGAGGCGGCAGGGTTTCAATCAGCCCCAGCATTTT. It translates to CASSGRRQGFNQPQHF.

This clone was seen a handful of times. Additional DNA sequences in this sample encode the identical CDR3. The CDR3 loop is CASLGGVGAEAFF. Here the CDR3 DNA reads TGTGCCAGTTTGGGGGGGGTTGGGGCTGAAGCTTTCTTT. The rearrangement joins TRBV12-3 or TRBV12-4 to TRBJ1-1; D may be TRBD1 (5 bases). The CDR3 has 13 residues. V dropped 9 bases and J dropped 6 bases, with 17 bases sitting between them.

The genes are TRBV6-4 and TRBJ2-3, with D uncertain. Looked up from germline, CDR1 is MRHNA and CDR2 is SNTAGT. The CDR3 extends over 16 amino acids. With 6 bases removed from V and 3 bases from J, the gap between germline ends came to 19 bases. CDR3 nucleotide sequence: TGTGCCAGCAGCGCTAGTTGGGGATACGGGACAGATACGCAGTATTTT. Translation: CASSASWGYGTDTQYF.

This clone was counted a single time. The chain couples TRBV29-1 to TRBJ1-2; D not certain. The CDR3 has 13 amino acids. Germline-derived CDR1 and CDR2 are SQVTM and ANQGSEA. Trimming shortened V by 7 bases and J by 5 bases, and 17 bases separated the two germline ends. CDR3: CSARGNTRYGYTF. CDR3 DNA sequence: TGCAGCGCTCGGGGAAATACTAGGTATGGCTACACCTTC.